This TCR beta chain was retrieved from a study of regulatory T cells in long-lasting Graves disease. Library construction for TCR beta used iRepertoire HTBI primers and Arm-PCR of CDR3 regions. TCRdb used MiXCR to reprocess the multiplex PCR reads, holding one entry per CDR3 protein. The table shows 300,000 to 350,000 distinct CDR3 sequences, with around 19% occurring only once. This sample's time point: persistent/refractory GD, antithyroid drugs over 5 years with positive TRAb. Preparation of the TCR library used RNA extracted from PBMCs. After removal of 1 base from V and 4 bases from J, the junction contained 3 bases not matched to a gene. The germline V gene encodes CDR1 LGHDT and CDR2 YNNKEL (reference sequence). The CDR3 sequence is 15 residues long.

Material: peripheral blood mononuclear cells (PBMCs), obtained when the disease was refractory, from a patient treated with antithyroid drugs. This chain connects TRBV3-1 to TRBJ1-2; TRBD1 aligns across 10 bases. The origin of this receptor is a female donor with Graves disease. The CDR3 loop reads CASSQGDRGFYGYTF. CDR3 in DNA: TGTGCCAGCAGCCAAGGGGACAGGGGCTTCTATGGCTACACCTTC.